The next 6 T cell receptor beta chains were all read from a single sample in a study of T cells in Graves' hyperthyroidism and ophthalmopathy. RNA transcripts served as the template for amplifying TCR beta CDR3 regions. First-round RT-PCR with HTBI primers amplified the TCR CDR3 region. TCRdb redid the calling of the multiplex PCR reads with MiXCR, one entry per CDR3 protein. The sample yields hundreds of thousands of distinct CDR3 sequences, 13% to 15% seen once. The sample was blood. Receptor source: a woman in her sixties or seventies with Graves' ophthalmopathy.

This clonotype was counted only a few times. This sequence joins TRBV27 and TRBJ2-5; 14 nucleotides align to TRBD2. The germline CDR1 and CDR2 sequences are MNHEY and SMNVEV (reference sequence). CDR3 size: 16 residues. Unmatched junction bases numbered 3, after V lost 4 bases and J lost 2 bases. Here the CDR3 reads CASSSRLAGGQETQYF. The DNA for the CDR3 is TGTGCCAGCAGTTCCAGACTAGCGGGAGGGCAAGAGACCCAGTACTTC.

This clonotype was counted many times. This rearrangement joins TRBV5-6 to TRBJ1-1; possible D gene TRBD1, 5 bases. Trimming left V 4 bases short and J 1 base short, with 14 bases between. CDR3 length: 15 amino acids. Germline-derived CDR1 and CDR2 are SGHDT and YYEEEE. CDR3 nucleotide sequence: TGTGCCAGCAGCCTACCGGGACCACAGAACACTGAAGCTTTCTTT. Its protein product is CASSLPGPQNTEAFF.

For the CDR3, the DNA is TGTGCCAGCAGTTTTTTCTTACCCGCGGAAGAAAATGGCTACACCTTC. Translating it yields CASSFFLPAEENGYTF. The gene calls are TRBV12-3 or TRBV12-4 and TRBJ1-2; D is uncertain. V dropped 3 bases and J dropped 6 bases, with 20 bases sitting between them. The CDR3 covers 16 residues.

This clonotype was seen only a few times. The chain has TRBV5-1 and TRBJ2-7; the match to TRBD2 covers 8 bases. Germline V gives CDR1 SGHRS, CDR2 YFSETQ. The trim removed 3 bases at V and 2 bases at J, leaving 10 bases unmatched. The CDR3 spans 16 residues. The CDR3 is CASSSKSGTRPYEQYF. The CDR3 DNA reads TGCGCCAGCAGCTCAAAATCCGGGACTAGGCCCTACGAGCAGTACTTC.

The CDR3: CAWSDAQGAYEQYF. CDR3 nucleotide sequence: TGTGCCTGGAGTGACGCACAGGGGGCCTACGAGCAGTACTTC. The chain links TRBV30 to TRBJ2-7; 8 nucleotides align to TRBD1. Trimming cost V 1 base and J 2 bases; bases outside gene matches: 4. Germline CDR1 reads GTSNPN; CDR2 reads SVGIG (reference sequence). The CDR3 has 14 amino acids.

As to this clonotype: A junction boundary mismatches the germline segment, possibly from a read error. V gene TRBV20-1 combines with J gene TRBJ2-3; 9 bases are a match to TRBD1. CDR3 length: 15 residues. CDR1 DFQATT and CDR2 SNEGSKA come from the germline V gene (reference sequence). Here the CDR3 reads CSANRRDRVTDTRYF. For the CDR3, the DNA is TGCAGTGCTAACCGACGGGACAGGGTTACAGATACGCGGTATTTT.